The 9 T cell receptor beta chains reported below all come from one sample, sequenced in a study of blood T cell repertoires in COVID-19. Clones were read by immunoSEQ multiplex PCR, and TCRdb kept only the in-frame ones, dropping some. Of hundreds of thousands of clones listed, about 85% are singletons. Sequenced input: peripheral blood. These receptors all come from a woman younger than 30 with acute or convalescent COVID-19.

This clone was observed a single time. The rearrangement joins TRBV28 to TRBJ2-3; the D gene is possibly TRBD2 (5 bases). This CDR3 contains 15 residues. Trimming pared 3 bases from V and 4 bases from J, leaving 14 bases between. Germline V CDR1 and CDR2: MDHEN, SYDVKM. The CDR3 coding sequence is TGTGCCAGCAGTTTTTCCCCCGGGATACCAGATACGCAGTATTTT. Its protein product is CASSFSPGIPDTQYF.

The chain uses TRBV5-8 and TRBJ1-1; no firm D call. Germline V gene lookup returns CDR1 SGHTS and CDR2 YDEGEE. V shed 4 bases and J shed 4 bases, with 8 bases lying between them. CDR3 length equals 12 residues. Here the CDR3 reads CASSPGTTEAFF. The CDR3 DNA reads TGTGCCAGCAGCCCAGGTACCACTGAAGCTTTCTTT.

J is TRBJ2-2 and V is TRBV3-1 (or the pseudogene TRBV3-2); D is ambiguous. The V end was cut by 0 bases, the J end by 3 bases, with 14 bases between. The CDR3 is 17 amino acids. Germline CDR1 is LGHDT and CDR2 is YNNKEL (reference sequence). The DNA for the CDR3 is TGTGCCAGCAGCCAAGAGTCGGAGACTCCGCACACCGGGGAGCTGTTTTTT. Its protein is CASSQESETPHTGELFF.

This clone appeared once. This chain links TRBV5-6 with TRBJ2-5; 8 bases map to TRBD1. The V and J ends lost 0 bases and 2 bases, in that order; junction bases with no gene match: 0. CDR1 is SGHDT, CDR2 YYEEEE, per germline. The CDR3 has 14 residues. Written as DNA, the CDR3 is TGTGCCAGCAGCTTGGGACAGGGGCAAGAGACCCAGTACTTC. It encodes CASSLGQGQETQYF.

The chain couples TRBV3-1 (or the pseudogene TRBV3-2) to TRBJ1-2; D not resolved. Looked up from germline, CDR1 is LGHDT and CDR2 is YNNKEL (reference sequence). V gave up 4 bases and J gave up 8 bases, with 14 bases separating them. CDR3 size: 13 residues. CDR3 sequence (DNA): TGTGCCAGCAGCCTGACTTTGGCTTACGGCTACACCTTC. This sequence encodes CASSLTLAYGYTF.

CDR3 nucleotide sequence: TGCGCCAGCAGCCCCTGGACAGCGATTAATGAAAAACTGTTTTTT. It is translated as CASSPWTAINEKLFF. The rearrangement joins TRBV5-1 to TRBJ1-4; weak D call: TRBD1 (6 bases). There are 15 residues in the CDR3. Germline V gene lookup returns CDR1 SGHRS and CDR2 YFSETQ. V lost 4 bases to trimming and J lost 4 bases, with 14 bases between them.

The chain is built from TRBV7-2 and TRBJ1-6; a possible D gene is TRBD1 (6 bases). Trimming shortened V by 2 bases and J by 4 bases, and 12 bases separated the two germline ends. The CDR3 contains 16 residues. Germline V lookup: CDR1 SGHTA, CDR2 FQGNSA. The DNA for the CDR3 is TGTGCCAGCAGCTTACCCGGGGACATGTATAATTCACCCCTCCACTTT. Protein sequence: CASSLPGDMYNSPLHF.

This sequence joins TRBV27 and TRBJ1-2; TRBD1 aligns across 10 bases. Germline V lookup: CDR1 MNHEY, CDR2 SMNVEV (reference sequence). The CDR3 contains 15 residues. The J segment lost 2 bases and the V segment lost 6 bases, leaving 6 bases of the junction unmatched. The CDR3: CASRQPGQGNYGYTF. DNA for the CDR3: TGTGCCAGCAGACAACCGGGACAGGGGAACTATGGCTACACCTTC.

V usage is TRBV7-9 and J usage is TRBJ2-1; 9 positions agree with TRBD1. There are 15 residues in the CDR3. V shed 7 bases and J 6 bases; nucleotides not matched to a gene: 10. Germline lookup yields CDR1 SEHNR and CDR2 FQNEAQ (reference sequence). The DNA of the CDR3 is TGTGCCAGCATCCCTCCGGGACAGGGAGGCAATGAGCAGTTCTTC. Its translation: CASIPPGQGGNEQFF.